This T cell receptor beta chain was identified during a study of T-cell reconstitution after alpha-beta-depleted transplantation in children. Whole-study results and caveats: Counts and diversity of T cells one year after transplant came mostly from newly produced T cells.

Germline values: CDR1 SGHRS, CDR2 YFSETQ. V was clipped by 6 bases and J by 4 bases, with 13 bases between them. CDR3 size: 14 residues. To note about this clonotype: The antigen is unknown.

Unique molecular identifiers were incorporated into the prepared TCRbeta library. TCRdb called the PCR reads again in MiXCR, with one record for every CDR3 protein. The sample contains under 250,000 distinct CDR3 sequences, 24% of which appear only once. V and J are TRBV5-1 and TRBJ2-2, with D perhaps matching TRBD1 (6 bases). The clonotype was recovered from a female patient between 2 and 15 years old who had a stem cell transplant for congenital amegakaryocytic thrombocytopenia, so the T cells may come from the graft donor. The material was PBMCs, mostly from graft donor cells, obtained 360 days after TCRalphabeta/CD19-depleted stem cell transplant. The CDR3 sequence is CASTHPGATGELFF. The DNA for the CDR3 is TGCGCCAGCACTCATCCAGGGGCCACCGGGGAGCTGTTTTTT. The whole variable domain, filled in from reference TRBV5-1 and TRBJ2-2, reads KAGVTQTPRYLIKTRGQQVTLSCSPISGHRSVSWYQQTPGQGLQFLFEYFSETQRNKGNFPGRFSGRQFSNSRSEMNVSTLELGDSALYLCASTHPGATGELFFGEGSRLTVL.